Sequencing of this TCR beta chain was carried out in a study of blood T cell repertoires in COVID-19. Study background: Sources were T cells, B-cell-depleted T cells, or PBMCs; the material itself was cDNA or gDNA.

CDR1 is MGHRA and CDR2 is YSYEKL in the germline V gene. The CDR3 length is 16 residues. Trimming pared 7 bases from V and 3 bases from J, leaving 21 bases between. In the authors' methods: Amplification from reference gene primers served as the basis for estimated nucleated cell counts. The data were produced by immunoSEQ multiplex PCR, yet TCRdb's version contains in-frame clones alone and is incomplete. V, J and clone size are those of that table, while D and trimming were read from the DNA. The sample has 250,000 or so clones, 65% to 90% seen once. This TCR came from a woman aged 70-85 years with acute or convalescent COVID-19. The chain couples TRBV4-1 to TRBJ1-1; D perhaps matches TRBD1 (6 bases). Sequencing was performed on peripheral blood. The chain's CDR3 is CASTNLLGAKDTEAFF. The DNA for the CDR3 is TGCGCCAGCACCAACCTGCTGGGGGCCAAGGACACTGAAGCTTTCTTT.